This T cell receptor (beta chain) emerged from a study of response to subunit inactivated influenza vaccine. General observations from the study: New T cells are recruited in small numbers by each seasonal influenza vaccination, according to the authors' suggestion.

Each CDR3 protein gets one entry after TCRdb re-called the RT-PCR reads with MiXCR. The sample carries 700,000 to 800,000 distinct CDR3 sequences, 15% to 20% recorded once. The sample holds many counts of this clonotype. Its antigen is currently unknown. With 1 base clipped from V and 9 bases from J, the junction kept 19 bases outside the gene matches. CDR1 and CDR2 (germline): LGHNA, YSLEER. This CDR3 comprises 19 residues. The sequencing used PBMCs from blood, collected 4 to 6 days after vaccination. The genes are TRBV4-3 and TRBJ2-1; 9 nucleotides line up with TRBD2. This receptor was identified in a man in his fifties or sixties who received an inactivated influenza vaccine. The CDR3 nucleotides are TGCGCCAGCAGCCAAGCGGCGTCTAGCGGGACCCTGGGTAGAAGTGAGCAGTTCTTC. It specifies CASSQAASSGTLGRSEQFF.